The rows below give T cell receptor beta chains drawn from one sample of a study of T cells after yellow fever vaccination. TCRdb used MiXCR to reprocess the 5' RACE reads, holding one entry per CDR3 protein. The data contain a few hundred thousand distinct CDR3 sequences, less than 20% of them singletons. The material was PBMCs, obtained less than 6 days after the first yellow fever vaccination. Source of these receptors: a man aged 18 to 30 who received the YFV17D yellow fever vaccine. CDR3s include the opening cysteine and the closing phenylalanine or tryptophan. The D gene is left open where the match is weak. Size values are once, few and many counts, or a class for expanded clones, and some rows have none.

j_gene: TRBJ1-6; abundance: -; d_gene: -; v_gene: TRBV7-8; CDR3nt: TGTGCCAGCAGCTTCCGGGGAATGAGTAATTCACCCCTCCACTTT; CDR3aa: CASSFRGMSNSPLHF
j_gene: TRBJ2-5; abundance: -; d_gene: -; v_gene: TRBV28; CDR3nt: TGTGCCAGCAGTCTCCCAGGAGACGGGGAGACCCAGTACTTC; CDR3aa: CASSLPGDGETQYF
j_gene: TRBJ2-1; abundance: few; d_gene: TRBD1; v_gene: TRBV20-1; CDR3nt: TGCAGTGCTAGGAGGTCCAGGGGGCTTTACAATGAGCAGTTCTTC; CDR3aa: CSARRSRGLYNEQFF
j_gene: TRBJ1-1; abundance: few; d_gene: TRBD1; v_gene: TRBV6-1; CDR3nt: TGTGCCAGCAGTATGGACAGGCGTACGACTGAAGCTTTCTTT; CDR3aa: CASSMDRRTTEAFF
j_gene: TRBJ2-1; abundance: few; d_gene: TRBD1; v_gene: TRBV12-3/TRBV12-4; CDR3nt: TGTGCCAGCAGTTCCGATGACAGGGACAATGAGCAGTTCTTC; CDR3aa: CASSSDDRDNEQFF
j_gene: TRBJ1-2; abundance: -; d_gene: -; v_gene: TRBV2; CDR3nt: TGTGCCAGCAGTGAGGCCGGGGACTGGTATGGCTACACCTTC; CDR3aa: CASSEAGDWYGYTF
j_gene: TRBJ1-1; abundance: -; d_gene: -; v_gene: TRBV29-1; CDR3nt: TGCAGCCTCCTAAACTTGGGGGAGGTGAACACTGAAGCTTTCTTT; CDR3aa: CSLLNLGEVNTEAFF
j_gene: TRBJ2-5; abundance: -; d_gene: TRBD1; v_gene: TRBV19; CDR3nt: TGTGCCAGCGCCAGGGGGCAAGAGACCCAGTACTTC; CDR3aa: CASARGQETQYF
j_gene: TRBJ2-7; abundance: few; d_gene: TRBD1; v_gene: TRBV6-1; CDR3nt: TGTGCCAGCAACACAGGGGGGAGCTCCTACGAGCAGTACTTC; CDR3aa: CASNTGGSSYEQYF
j_gene: TRBJ1-1; abundance: few; d_gene: -; v_gene: TRBV18; CDR3nt: TGTGCCAGCTCACCCATCGGGGGCGGCGACACTGAAGCTTTCTTT; CDR3aa: CASSPIGGGDTEAFF
j_gene: TRBJ2-4; abundance: -; d_gene: TRBD1; v_gene: TRBV5-1; CDR3nt: TGCGCCAGCAGCTTAAGGCCCGGGACAGGGCAAAACATTCAGTACTTC; CDR3aa: CASSLRPGTGQNIQYF
j_gene: TRBJ2-3; abundance: few; d_gene: TRBD1; v_gene: TRBV7-2; CDR3nt: TGTGCCAGCAGCTTCCGGACAGGGTTCGGGGATACGCAGTATTTT; CDR3aa: CASSFRTGFGDTQYF
j_gene: TRBJ1-3; abundance: -; d_gene: -; v_gene: TRBV29-1; CDR3nt: TGCAGCGTTACATGGGGGAATTCCGGAAACACCATATATTTT; CDR3aa: CSVTWGNSGNTIYF
j_gene: TRBJ2-1; abundance: few; d_gene: -; v_gene: TRBV12-3/TRBV12-4; CDR3nt: TGTGCCAGCAGTCCCCCGTACAGATCTGGTGAGCAGTTCTTC; CDR3aa: CASSPPYRSGEQFF
j_gene: TRBJ2-5; abundance: -; d_gene: TRBD1; v_gene: TRBV11-2; CDR3nt: TGTGCCAGCAGCTTTAGCCCTACAGGGGTGGGGGAGACCCAGTACTTC; CDR3aa: CASSFSPTGVGETQYF
j_gene: TRBJ2-2; abundance: few; d_gene: -; v_gene: TRBV6-1; CDR3nt: TGTGCCAGCAGATCCGGGGGTAACACCGGGGAGCTGTTTTTT; CDR3aa: CASRSGGNTGELFF
j_gene: TRBJ1-1; abundance: -; d_gene: -; v_gene: TRBV11-2; CDR3nt: TGTGCCAGCAGCTCGCATTCCCCCAGGGAGGGTGGGAACACTGAAGCTTTCTTT; CDR3aa: CASSSHSPREGGNTEAFF
j_gene: TRBJ1-2; abundance: -; d_gene: TRBD1; v_gene: TRBV6-1; CDR3nt: TGTGCCAGCAGGGACAGGGACTATGGCTACACCTTC; CDR3aa: CASRDRDYGYTF
j_gene: TRBJ1-2; abundance: -; d_gene: -; v_gene: TRBV12-3/TRBV12-4; CDR3nt: TGTGCCAGCAGTTTTCGGTCTGGATATGGCTACACCTTC; CDR3aa: CASSFRSGYGYTF
j_gene: TRBJ2-3; abundance: -; d_gene: -; v_gene: TRBV9; CDR3nt: TGTGCCAGCAGCGTTGGGGGGAAATCCACAGATACGCAGTATTTT; CDR3aa: CASSVGGKSTDTQYF
j_gene: TRBJ2-1; abundance: -; d_gene: TRBD2; v_gene: TRBV7-3; CDR3nt: TGTGCCAGCAGCGCCTTAGCGGGGGGGTTGGATGAGCAGTTCTTC; CDR3aa: CASSALAGGLDEQFF
j_gene: TRBJ2-5; abundance: few; d_gene: -; v_gene: TRBV10-3; CDR3nt: TGTGCCATCAGTGAGTCGGGTGAGACTCAAGAGACCCAGTACTTC; CDR3aa: CAISESGETQETQYF
j_gene: TRBJ1-3; abundance: -; d_gene: -; v_gene: TRBV7-8; CDR3nt: TGTGCCAGCAGCCTCCTACATGAAGGGAATGAGTATTTT; CDR3aa: CASSLLHEGNEYF
j_gene: TRBJ2-5; abundance: few; d_gene: -; v_gene: TRBV6-1; CDR3nt: TGTGCCAGCCAGTGGAAATGGAAAGAGACCCAGTACTTC; CDR3aa: CASQWKWKETQYF
j_gene: TRBJ2-3; abundance: -; d_gene: TRBD2; v_gene: TRBV5-4; CDR3nt: TGTGCCAGCAGCTCGTTGGGGAGAGCGGGGGGTGACTCAGATACGCAGTATTTT; CDR3aa: CASSSLGRAGGDSDTQYF
j_gene: TRBJ2-4; abundance: many; d_gene: -; v_gene: TRBV2; CDR3nt: TGTGCCAGCGGGCTGGCAGGGGGGAACATTCAGTACTTC; CDR3aa: CASGLAGGNIQYF
j_gene: TRBJ2-1; abundance: many; d_gene: -; v_gene: TRBV5-1; CDR3nt: TGCGCCAGCAGCTCCCGAGATGAGCAGTTCTTC; CDR3aa: CASSSRDEQFF
j_gene: TRBJ2-5; abundance: -; d_gene: -; v_gene: TRBV2; CDR3nt: TGTGCCAGCAGTGGTGAAGTACCTGAGACCCAGTACTTC; CDR3aa: CASSGEVPETQYF
j_gene: TRBJ1-2; abundance: -; d_gene: -; v_gene: TRBV4-2; CDR3nt: TGTGCCAGCAGCCAAGATTACAGCATTAACTATGGCTACACCTTC; CDR3aa: CASSQDYSINYGYTF
j_gene: TRBJ2-1; abundance: few; d_gene: -; v_gene: TRBV4-1; CDR3nt: TGCGCCAGCAGCCCGGGACATGCCAATGAGCAGTTCTTC; CDR3aa: CASSPGHANEQFF
j_gene: TRBJ1-2; abundance: -; d_gene: -; v_gene: TRBV5-4; CDR3nt: TGTGCCAGCAGCTTGCCGGGGGGGAACTATGGCTACACCTTC; CDR3aa: CASSLPGGNYGYTF
j_gene: TRBJ2-1; abundance: many; d_gene: -; v_gene: TRBV3-1; CDR3nt: TGTGCCAGCAGCCAGACAGCGTCCTACAATGAGCAGTTCTTC; CDR3aa: CASSQTASYNEQFF
j_gene: TRBJ1-6; abundance: many; d_gene: TRBD1; v_gene: TRBV4-3; CDR3nt: TGCGCCAGCAGCCAAGGCTTACCCGGGACAGATAATTCACCCCTCCACTTT; CDR3aa: CASSQGLPGTDNSPLHF
j_gene: TRBJ2-6; abundance: -; d_gene: -; v_gene: TRBV5-1; CDR3nt: TGCGCCAGCGCCGTGGGTGCGAGCTCTGGGGCCAACGTCCTGACTTTC; CDR3aa: CASAVGASSGANVLTF
j_gene: TRBJ1-1; abundance: many; d_gene: TRBD1; v_gene: TRBV7-9; CDR3nt: TGTGCCAGCAGCTTTCGACAGGGGAACACTGAAGCTTTCTTT; CDR3aa: CASSFRQGNTEAFF
j_gene: TRBJ2-5; abundance: -; d_gene: -; v_gene: TRBV7-7; CDR3nt: TGTGCTAGCAGCCGCCGGCCCCGAGGGGAGACCCAGTACTTC; CDR3aa: CASSRRPRGETQYF
j_gene: TRBJ2-2; abundance: -; d_gene: -; v_gene: TRBV5-1; CDR3nt: TGCGCCAGCAGCTTGGTGGGGTTGCAGAACACCGGGGAGCTGTTTTTT; CDR3aa: CASSLVGLQNTGELFF
j_gene: TRBJ2-7; abundance: few; d_gene: -; v_gene: TRBV20-1; CDR3nt: TGCAGTGCTAGGGAAGGACAGTATATCTACGAGCAGTACTTC; CDR3aa: CSAREGQYIYEQYF
j_gene: TRBJ1-1; abundance: -; d_gene: TRBD1; v_gene: TRBV7-9; CDR3nt: TGTGCCAGCAGCACGCAAAGGACAGGGGACCCGAACACTGAAGCTTTCTTT; CDR3aa: CASSTQRTGDPNTEAFF
j_gene: TRBJ2-1; abundance: few; d_gene: TRBD2; v_gene: TRBV12-3/TRBV12-4; CDR3nt: TGTGCCAGCGTCGGCTTTAGCGGGGGGTCTGAGCAGTTCTTC; CDR3aa: CASVGFSGGSEQFF
j_gene: TRBJ2-1; abundance: -; d_gene: -; v_gene: TRBV7-3; CDR3nt: TGTGCCAGCAGCTTAAACGGGGGAGGCGAGCAGTTCTTC; CDR3aa: CASSLNGGGEQFF